What follows are 32 T cell receptor beta chains derived from one specimen sequenced in a study of cytomegalovirus exposure and HLA in healthy donors. This PCR relied on a set of 60 Vbeta primers and 13 Jbeta primers. Measured with immunoSEQ multiplex PCR; TCRdb has only the in-frame clones, and not every one. The table records fewer than 200,000 clones, roughly 79% of them present only once. The specimen was PBMCs. The receptors derive from a woman between 18 and 30 years old in good health and CMV-seropositive.

The chain joins TRBV28 to TRBJ1-5; D possibly corresponds to TRBD1 (6 bases). CDR3 length: 16 residues. The ends were cut back, 7 bases at V and 7 bases at J, with 23 bases in the middle. The V gene's germline CDR1 is MDHEN and CDR2 SYDVKM. The CDR3 reads CASITGGDQGLQPQHF. In DNA, the CDR3 is TGTGCCAGCATTACCGGGGGGGACCAGGGGTTGCAGCCCCAGCATTTT.

The rearrangement joins TRBV6-5 to TRBJ1-2; TRBD1 matches at 7 bases. The V gene's germline CDR1 is MNHEY and CDR2 SVGAGI. The CDR3 consists of 14 residues. V shed 4 bases and J 8 bases; nucleotides not matched to a gene: 10. The CDR3 is CASSSSDRAQGYTF. The DNA for the CDR3 is TGTGCCAGCAGTTCATCCGACAGGGCTCAGGGCTACACCTTC.

The gene calls are TRBV18 and TRBJ2-2, with TRBD1 matching over 12 bases. The CDR3 is made up of 16 amino acids. The germline V gene has CDR1 KGHSH and CDR2 LQKENI. V was clipped by 3 bases and J by 6 bases; unmatched bases: 5. The CDR3 DNA reads as TGTGCCAGCTCACCTAGGGACAGGGGGCGATCCGGGGAGCTGTTTTTT. It specifies CASSPRDRGRSGELFF.

The gene calls are TRBV14 and TRBJ2-1, with 13 bases aligning to TRBD2. The CDR3 runs 17 residues. V was clipped by 4 bases and J by 8 bases; unmatched bases: 11. Germline V lookup: CDR1 SGHDN, CDR2 FVKESK. The CDR3, as DNA: TGTGCCAGCAGCCCCCGGACTAGCGGGGGATGGGGGGATGAGCAGTTCTTC. Its protein product is CASSPRTSGGWGDEQFF.

The rearrangement links TRBV6-4 to TRBJ2-7; TRBD1 aligns across 8 bases. The J segment lost 4 bases and the V segment lost 9 bases, leaving 11 bases of the junction unmatched. In germline, CDR1 is MRHNA, CDR2 SNTAGT. The CDR3 consists of 14 residues. The CDR3 loop is CASRWTGTVYEQYF. The DNA for the CDR3 is TGTGCCAGTAGATGGACAGGGACGGTGTACGAGCAGTACTTC.

The chain is built from TRBV5-6 and TRBJ1-5, with 9 positions matching TRBD1. V trimming: 4 bases; J trimming: 1 base; junction bases outside the gene matches: 3. The CDR3 spans 15 residues. Germline CDR1 and CDR2: SGHDT and YYEEEE. DNA for the CDR3: TGTGCCAGCAGCGGGGACAGGGCAAGCAATCAGCCCCAGCATTTT. Translating gives CASSGDRASNQPQHF.

This clone was counted between two and nine times. V usage is TRBV7-8 and J usage is TRBJ2-7; 9 bases align to TRBD1. The CDR3 runs to 14 residues. Germline CDR1 SGHVS, CDR2 FQNEAQ. J was trimmed by 5 bases and V by 0 bases; bases with no gene match: 2. The CDR3 loop is CASSLAGTGNEQYF. Written as DNA, the CDR3 is TGTGCCAGCAGCTTAGCCGGGACAGGGAACGAGCAGTACTTC.

This clone was picked up one time. This chain uses TRBV5-1 with TRBJ1-4, with D unresolved. Trimming took off 4 bases at V and 0 bases at J, with 13 bases between the two ends. Germline V gives CDR1 SGHRS, CDR2 YFSETQ. CDR3 length: 16 amino acids. The CDR3 spells CASSLSGGATNEKLFF. The DNA of the CDR3 is TGCGCCAGCAGCCTCTCCGGAGGTGCAACTAATGAAAAACTGTTTTTT. Using reference TRBV5-1 and TRBJ1-4 for the parts outside the CDR3, the full variable domain is KAGVTQTPRYLIKTRGQQVTLSCSPISGHRSVSWYQQTPGQGLQFLFEYFSETQRNKGNFPGRFSGRQFSNSRSEMNVSTLELGDSALYLCASSLSGGATNEKLFFGSGTQLSVL.

The chain has TRBV7-2 and TRBJ2-5, with 9 bases aligning to TRBD2. With 4 bases clipped from V and 2 bases from J, the junction kept 8 bases outside the gene matches. The germline V gene encodes CDR1 SGHTA and CDR2 FQGNSA. There are 16 residues in the CDR3. The CDR3 sequence is CASSSRGLAGQETQYF. CDR3 in DNA: TGTGCCAGCAGCTCTAGAGGCCTAGCGGGACAAGAGACCCAGTACTTC.

This clone turned up a few times. Relative to the germline gene, one junction end is altered; a read error may explain this. The V call is TRBV28, the J call TRBJ2-7; TRBD1 is a possible D gene (5 bases). This CDR3 is 15 amino acids long. Germline CDR1 is MDHEN and CDR2 is SYDVKM. CDR3 nucleotides: TGTGCCAGCACTTTAAGACAGATCAGGCCCTACGAGCAGTACTTC. This translates into CASTLRQIRPYEQYF.

The chain uses TRBV15 and TRBJ2-5; TRBD2 aligns across 9 bases. The better agreement between TRBJ2-7 and the DNA end casts doubt on the J call. CDR3 size: 15 residues. Germline loops: CDR1 LNHNV, CDR2 YYDKDF (reference sequence). CDR3 region: CATSREGLAYHEQYF. The CDR3 DNA reads as TGTGCCACCAGCAGAGAGGGACTAGCATACCACGAGCAGTACTTC.

In the case of this clone: Other DNA variants within this sample encode the same CDR3. J is TRBJ1-5 and V is TRBV19, with D perhaps matching TRBD1 (5 bases). From germline, CDR1 is LNHDA and CDR2 SQIVND (reference sequence). Between the trimmed V and J ends, which lost 6 bases and 4 bases, there was a span of 16 bases. This CDR3 is built from 15 residues. The chain's CDR3 is CASRLGGAGNQPQHF. The CDR3 bases are TGTGCCAGTAGGTTGGGAGGGGCCGGGAATCAGCCCCAGCATTTT.

This rearrangement joins TRBV9 to TRBJ2-1; D may be TRBD2 (7 bases). CDR1 is SGDLS, CDR2 YYNGEE, per germline. Trimming left V 3 bases short and J 5 bases short, with 15 bases between. The CDR3 totals 15 residues. CDR3 coding DNA: TGTGCCAGCAGCGCGGGCGGGGGCTTGCACAATGAGCAGTTCTTC. Translation: CASSAGGGLHNEQFF. The full variable domain, with the rest looked up from reference TRBV9 and TRBJ2-1, is DSGVTQTPKHLITATGQRVTLRCSPRSGDLSVYWYQQSLDQGLQFLIQYYNGEERAKGNILERFSAQQFPDLHSELNLSSLELGDSALYFCASSAGGGLHNEQFFGPGTRLTVL.

The V and J genes are TRBV4-2 and TRBJ1-2; perhaps TRBD1 as D (5 bases). Germline V CDR1 and CDR2: LGHNA, YNFKEQ. The germline V and J ends were trimmed by 3 bases and 5 bases, with 10 bases remaining between them. The CDR3 is made up of 13 amino acids. The CDR3 DNA reads as TGTGCCAGCAGCCAGGGACTCCTTTATGGCTACACCTTC. Residues: CASSQGLLYGYTF.

This clone was detected a few times. The chain is built from TRBV4-2 and TRBJ1-2, with 9 bases fitting TRBD1. Germline-derived CDR1 and CDR2 are LGHNA and YNFKEQ. This CDR3 contains 17 residues. V shed 1 base, J shed 2 bases, and the junction held 8 bases outside the gene matches. The CDR3 spells CASSQAGQGESNYGYTF. CDR3 bases: TGTGCCAGCAGCCAAGCGGGACAGGGAGAATCAAACTATGGCTACACCTTC.

The chain is built from TRBV2 and TRBJ2-3; TRBD2 might be the D (7 bases). V was shortened by 2 bases and J by 8 bases, with 20 bases between the two germline ends. The V gene's germline CDR1 is SNHLY and CDR2 FYNNEI. The length of the CDR3 is 16 residues. DNA of the CDR3: TGTGCCAGCAGTGAATGGGGGGGCCTGGGTCACGGTACGCAGTATTTT. Its translation is CASSEWGGLGHGTQYF.

The chain recombines TRBV10-1 with TRBJ2-2; D is ambiguous. CDR1 and CDR2 (germline): WNHNN, SYGVQD (reference sequence). Trimming left V 7 bases short and J 5 bases short, with 20 bases between. The CDR3 extends over 16 amino acids. CDR3 residues: CASTEPGHGWTGELFF. CDR3 DNA sequence: TGCGCCAGCACCGAGCCCGGCCACGGGTGGACCGGGGAGCTGTTTTTT.

Worth noting for this clone: The same CDR3 arises from other DNA sequences in this sample as well. CDR3 DNA sequence: TGTGCCAGCAGCTTGGACAGGAACACTGAAGCTTTCTTT. Protein sequence: CASSLDRNTEAFF. The chain recombines TRBV11-2 with TRBJ1-1; D possibly corresponds to TRBD1 (6 bases). V dropped 3 bases and J dropped 1 base, with 6 bases sitting between them. This CDR3 has 13 amino acids. Germline CDR1 reads SGHAT; CDR2 reads FQNNGV.

V gene TRBV7-9 combines with J gene TRBJ2-1, with 7 bases aligning to TRBD2. This CDR3 comprises 13 residues. The junction had 5 bases not matched to a gene; V was cut back by 4 bases and J by 8 bases. The germline V gene has CDR1 SEHNR and CDR2 FQNEAQ (reference sequence). The CDR3 sequence: CASSSWGGDEQFF. Here the CDR3 DNA reads TGTGCCAGCAGCTCCTGGGGGGGAGATGAGCAGTTCTTC.

The rearrangement joins TRBV27 to TRBJ2-7; maybe TRBD2 (6 bases). The CDR3 extends over 16 amino acids. Germline values: CDR1 MNHEY, CDR2 SMNVEV (reference sequence). V was cut by 6 bases and J by 5 bases, with 23 bases left in between. CDR3 residues: CASRTLMEGLGDEQYF. As DNA, the CDR3 is TGTGCCAGCAGAACCCTGATGGAGGGGCTCGGGGACGAGCAGTACTTC.

This clone was counted a single time. This sequence joins TRBV5-1 and TRBJ1-1; 7 nucleotides line up with TRBD1. V shed 2 bases and J 1 base; nucleotides not matched to a gene: 2. The CDR3 has 14 amino acids. Germline V lookup: CDR1 SGHRS, CDR2 YFSETQ. CDR3 sequence reads: CASSLTGANTEAFF. For the CDR3, the DNA is TGCGCCAGCAGCTTAACAGGGGCGAACACTGAAGCTTTCTTT.

The V and J genes are TRBV20-1 and TRBJ2-7; D is ambiguous. This CDR3 has 10 amino acids. The germline V gene encodes CDR1 DFQATT and CDR2 SNEGSKA (reference sequence). Trimming shortened V by 4 bases and J by 5 bases, and 6 bases separated the two germline ends. The CDR3 nucleotides read TGCAGTGCTACCCCCGACGAGCAGTACTTC. This translates into CSATPDEQYF.

V usage is TRBV7-8 and J usage is TRBJ2-7; 8 bases agree with TRBD1. With V trimmed by 1 base and J by 5 bases, 4 bases remained unmatched. Germline assignment: CDR1 SGHVS and CDR2 FQNEAQ. The CDR3 extends over 14 amino acids. The CDR3 reads CASSLGDRFDEQYF. For the CDR3, the DNA is TGTGCCAGCAGCTTAGGGGACAGGTTTGACGAGCAGTACTTC.

The J gene is TRBJ2-5, the V gene TRBV18, with a weak D call TRBD1 (7 bases). V shed 3 bases and J shed 4 bases, with 18 bases lying between them. This CDR3 comprises 16 residues. Germline values: CDR1 KGHSH, CDR2 LQKENI. The CDR3: CASSPGRQGGGETQYF. In DNA form, the CDR3 reads TGTGCCAGCTCACCGGGGAGACAGGGAGGAGGAGAGACCCAGTACTTC.

The chain has TRBV5-5 and TRBJ2-7, with 7 bases identical to TRBD1. V trimming: 4 bases; J trimming: 2 bases; junction bases outside the gene matches: 6. Looked up from germline, CDR1 is SGHKS and CDR2 is YYEKEE (reference sequence). This CDR3 spans 14 amino acids. CDR3 bases: TGTGCCAGCAGCCGTGGGACAGCAACCTACGAGCAGTACTTC. Protein product: CASSRGTATYEQYF.

The V call is TRBV19, the J call TRBJ2-1; 7 nucleotides agree with TRBD2. V shed 6 bases, J shed 1 base, and the junction held 3 bases outside the gene matches. The CDR3 runs to 14 residues. Germline V lookup: CDR1 LNHDA, CDR2 SQIVND (reference sequence). CDR3 DNA: TGTGCCAGTAGGACGGGGGGTTCCTACAATGAGCAGTTCTTC. Residues: CASRTGGSYNEQFF.

V is TRBV6-6 and J is TRBJ2-7; TRBD2 aligns across 12 bases. Germline-derived CDR1 and CDR2 are MNHNY and SVGAGI (reference sequence). The CDR3 is made up of 16 amino acids. The junction had 7 bases not matched to a gene; V was cut back by 4 bases and J by 3 bases. CDR3 bases: TGTGCCAGCAGTTCCACGGTGGGACTAGCGGGCTACGAGCAGTACTTC. Translation gives CASSSTVGLAGYEQYF.

J is TRBJ1-5 and V is TRBV5-1; the D gene is possibly TRBD1 (5 bases). The V end was cut by 0 bases, the J end by 7 bases, with 17 bases between. This CDR3 region has 16 residues. Germline values: CDR1 SGHRS, CDR2 YFSETQ. CDR3 sequence reads: CASSLDFSGGSQPQHF. The CDR3 bases are TGCGCCAGCAGCTTGGATTTCTCCGGGGGAAGCCAGCCCCAGCATTTT. The full variable domain, completed using reference TRBV5-1 and TRBJ1-5, is KAGVTQTPRYLIKTRGQQVTLSCSPISGHRSVSWYQQTPGQGLQFLFEYFSETQRNKGNFPGRFSGRQFSNSRSEMNVSTLELGDSALYLCASSLDFSGGSQPQHFGDGTRLSIL.

V and J are TRBV6-5 and TRBJ1-6; a weak D match, TRBD1 (6 bases). This CDR3 spans 13 amino acids. Germline CDR1 MNHEY, CDR2 SVGAGI. V lost 2 bases to trimming and J lost 9 bases, with 8 bases between them. CDR3 amino acids: CASSYTGTSPLHF. DNA of the CDR3: TGTGCCAGCAGTTACACAGGGACTTCACCCCTCCACTTT.

The rearrangement links TRBV30 to TRBJ1-4; 9 bases line up with TRBD1. The germline V gene has CDR1 GTSNPN and CDR2 SVGIG (reference sequence). J lost 4 bases, V lost 3 bases, and 6 bases had no gene match. The length of the CDR3 is 15 residues. Here the CDR3 reads CAWRLVTGGNEKLFF. For the CDR3, the DNA is TGTGCCTGGAGACTGGTGACAGGGGGTAATGAAAAACTGTTTTTT.

V gene TRBV18 combines with J gene TRBJ1-5; D is possibly TRBD1 (5 bases). The CDR3 is 15 amino acids. Per the germline V gene, CDR1 is KGHSH and CDR2 is LQKENI. The V end lost 2 bases, the J end lost 4 bases, and 12 bases lay between the germline ends. The chain's CDR3 is CASSPAYGGNQPQHF. In DNA, the CDR3 is TGTGCCAGCTCACCAGCGTACGGGGGGAATCAGCCCCAGCATTTT.

The chain has TRBV25-1 and TRBJ1-4; D ambiguous. Trimming removed 6 bases at V and 8 bases at J, with 7 bases between. The CDR3 is 11 amino acids. Germline lookup yields CDR1 MGHDK and CDR2 SYGVNS. As DNA, the CDR3 is TGTGCCAGCAGGAGGGTCGAAAAACTGTTTTTT. It codes for CASRRVEKLFF. Filled out from reference TRBV25-1 and TRBJ1-4, the complete variable domain reads EADIYQTPRYLVIGTGKKITLECSQTMGHDKMYWYQQDPGMELHLIHYSYGVNSTEKGDLSSESTVSRIRTEHFPLTLESARPSHTSQYLCASRRVEKLFFGSGTQLSVL.